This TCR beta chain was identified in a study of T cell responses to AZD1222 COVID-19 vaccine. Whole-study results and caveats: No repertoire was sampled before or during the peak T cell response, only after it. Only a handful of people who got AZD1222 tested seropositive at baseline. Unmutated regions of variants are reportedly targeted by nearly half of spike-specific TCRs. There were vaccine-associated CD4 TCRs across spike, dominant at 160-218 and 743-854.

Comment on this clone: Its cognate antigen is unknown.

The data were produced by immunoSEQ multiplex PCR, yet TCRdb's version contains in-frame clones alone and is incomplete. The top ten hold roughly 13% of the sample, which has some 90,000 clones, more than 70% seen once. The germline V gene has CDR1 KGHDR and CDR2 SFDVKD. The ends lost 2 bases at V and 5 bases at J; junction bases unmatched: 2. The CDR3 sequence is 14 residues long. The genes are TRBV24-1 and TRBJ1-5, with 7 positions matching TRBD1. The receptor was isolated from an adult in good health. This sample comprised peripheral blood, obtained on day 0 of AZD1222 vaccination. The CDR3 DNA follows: TGTGCCACCAGTGATTACAGGGGAGATCAGCCCCAGCATTTT. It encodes CATSDYRGDQPQHF.